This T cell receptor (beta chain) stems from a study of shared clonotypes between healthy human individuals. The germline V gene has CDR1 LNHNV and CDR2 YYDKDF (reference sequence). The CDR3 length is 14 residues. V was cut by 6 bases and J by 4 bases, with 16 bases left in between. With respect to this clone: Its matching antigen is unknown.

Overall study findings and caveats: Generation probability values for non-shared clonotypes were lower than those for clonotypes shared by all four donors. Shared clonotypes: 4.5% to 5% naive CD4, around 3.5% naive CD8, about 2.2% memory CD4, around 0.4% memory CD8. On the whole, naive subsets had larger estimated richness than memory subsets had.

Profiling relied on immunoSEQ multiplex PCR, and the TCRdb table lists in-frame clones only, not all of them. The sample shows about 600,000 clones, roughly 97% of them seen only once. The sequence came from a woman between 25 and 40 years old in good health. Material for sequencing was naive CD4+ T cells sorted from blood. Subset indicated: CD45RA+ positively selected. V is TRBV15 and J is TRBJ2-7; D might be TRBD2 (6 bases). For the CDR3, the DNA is TGTGCCACCAGACGGGAGACGGGCACGTACGAGCAGTACTTC. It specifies CATRRETGTYEQYF. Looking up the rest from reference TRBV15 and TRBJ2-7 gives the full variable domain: DAMVIQNPRYQVTQFGKPVTLSCSQTLNHNVMYWYQQKSSQAPKLLFHYYDKDFNNEADTPDNFQSRRPNTSFCFLDIRSPGLGDTAMYLCATRRETGTYEQYFGPGTRLTVT.